This T cell receptor (beta chain) was obtained from a study of blood T cell repertoires in COVID-19. Study information: T cells, B-cell-depleted T cells, or PBMCs supplied cDNA or gDNA.

Some clones are missing from TCRdb's copy, which holds only in-frame ones; the method was immunoSEQ multiplex PCR. The sample consists of around 70,000 clones, around 90% of them appearing once. This clone was counted a single time. Per the germline V gene, CDR1 is SGHNT and CDR2 is YYREEE (reference sequence). CDR3 length equals 14 residues. The V end lost 3 bases, the J end lost 10 bases, and 17 bases lay between the germline ends. This sequence was found in a human donor in a cohort sampled during active COVID-19. V gene TRBV5-4 combines with J gene TRBJ2-1, with D possibly matching TRBD1 (6 bases). Sequencing was done on a sample of peripheral blood. The CDR3 DNA reads TGTGCCAGCAGCTCCGGACAGATTGTAAGCGAGCAGTTCTTC. It is translated as CASSSGQIVSEQFF.